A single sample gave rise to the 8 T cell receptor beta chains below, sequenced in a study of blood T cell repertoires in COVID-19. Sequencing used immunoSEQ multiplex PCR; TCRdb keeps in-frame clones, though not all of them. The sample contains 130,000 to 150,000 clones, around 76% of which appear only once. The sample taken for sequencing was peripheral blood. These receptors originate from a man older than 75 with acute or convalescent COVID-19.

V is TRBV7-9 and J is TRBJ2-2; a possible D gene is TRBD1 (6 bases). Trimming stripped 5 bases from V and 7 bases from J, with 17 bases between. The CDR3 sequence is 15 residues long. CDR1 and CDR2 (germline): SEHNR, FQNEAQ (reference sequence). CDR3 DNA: TGTGCCAGCAGCCGACTGGACAGAAAAGGCGGGGAGCTGTTTTTT. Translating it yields CASSRLDRKGGELFF. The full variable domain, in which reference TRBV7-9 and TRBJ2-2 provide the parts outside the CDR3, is DTGVSQNPRHKITKRGQNVTFRCDPISEHNRLYWYRQTLGQGPEFLTYFQNEAQLEKSRLLSDRFSAERPKGSFSTLEIQRTEQGDSAMYLCASSRLDRKGGELFFGEGSRLTVL.

This CDR3 is CASSLRGTGGDEQYF. CDR3 bases: TGTGCCAGCAGCTTAAGGGGGACAGGGGGTGACGAGCAGTACTTC. The chain has TRBV7-2 and TRBJ2-7; the match to TRBD1 covers 11 bases. V lost 2 bases to trimming and J lost 5 bases; unmatched junction nucleotides: 5. Germline assignment: CDR1 SGHTA and CDR2 FQGNSA. The CDR3 totals 15 residues.

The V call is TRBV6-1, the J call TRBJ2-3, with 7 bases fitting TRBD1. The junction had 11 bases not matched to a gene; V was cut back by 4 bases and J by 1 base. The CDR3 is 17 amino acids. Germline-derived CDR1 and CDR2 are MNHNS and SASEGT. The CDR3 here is CASSGGGAWRGTDTQYF. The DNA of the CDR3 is TGTGCCAGCAGTGGAGGGGGCGCGTGGCGGGGCACAGATACGCAGTATTTT.

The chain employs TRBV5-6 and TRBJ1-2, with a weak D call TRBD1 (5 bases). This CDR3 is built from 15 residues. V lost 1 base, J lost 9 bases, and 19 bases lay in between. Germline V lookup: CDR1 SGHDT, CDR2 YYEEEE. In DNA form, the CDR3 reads TGTGCCAGCAGCTTGCGCAGGGCCCCCACTGTGAGCTACACCTTC. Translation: CASSLRRAPTVSYTF.

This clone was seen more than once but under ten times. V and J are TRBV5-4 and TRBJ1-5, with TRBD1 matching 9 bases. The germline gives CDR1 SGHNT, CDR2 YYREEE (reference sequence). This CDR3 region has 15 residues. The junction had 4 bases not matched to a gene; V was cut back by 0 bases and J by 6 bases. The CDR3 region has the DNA TGTGCCAGCAGCTTGGACAGGGGGCAGGTTCAGCCCCAGCATTTT. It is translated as CASSLDRGQVQPQHF.

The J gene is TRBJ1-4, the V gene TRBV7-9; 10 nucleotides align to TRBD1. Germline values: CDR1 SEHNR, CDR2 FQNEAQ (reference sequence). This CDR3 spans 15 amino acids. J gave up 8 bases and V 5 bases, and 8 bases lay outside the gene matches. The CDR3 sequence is CASSTDRGRGEKLFF. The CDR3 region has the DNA TGTGCCAGCAGCACAGACAGGGGGCGAGGCGAAAAACTGTTTTTT.

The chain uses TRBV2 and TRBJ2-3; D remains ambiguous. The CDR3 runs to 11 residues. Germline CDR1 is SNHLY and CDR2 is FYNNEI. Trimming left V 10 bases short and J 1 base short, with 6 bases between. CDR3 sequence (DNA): TGTGCCAATCGGGGCACAGATACGCAGTATTTT. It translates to CANRGTDTQYF.

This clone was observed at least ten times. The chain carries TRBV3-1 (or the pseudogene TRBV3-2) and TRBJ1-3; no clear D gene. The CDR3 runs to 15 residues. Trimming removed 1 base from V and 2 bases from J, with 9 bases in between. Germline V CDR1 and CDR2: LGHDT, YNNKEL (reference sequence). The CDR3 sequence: CASSQGLHAGNTIYF. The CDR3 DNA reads TGTGCCAGCAGCCAAGGGCTCCACGCTGGAAACACCATATATTTT.